The sequence of this TCR beta chain was determined in a study of monozygotic twins with cystic fibrosis. Study details: With about 15 PCR cycles, barcoded libraries came from three micrograms of fragmented DNA.

General study findings and limits: Unrelated CF individuals shared fewer identical clonotypes than monozygotic CF twins.

Generated by immunoSEQ multiplex PCR, the TCRdb table keeps only in-frame clones and is missing some. The repertoire holds approximately 11,000 clones, around 95% seen once, with 0.83% in the top ten. Trimming took 4 bases from V and 1 from J; bases not matched to a gene: 9. Per the germline V gene, CDR1 is SQVTM and CDR2 is ANQGSEA. The CDR3 is 15 amino acids. As regards this clone: Its antigen is not known.

The specimen sequenced was blood. This rearrangement joins TRBV29-1 to TRBJ1-2; 7 bases are a match to TRBD1. The receptor comes from a boy between 10 and 17 years old with cystic fibrosis. The CDR3 DNA sequence: TGCAGCGTTGCGACAGGGACAAAGAATAACTATGGCTACACCTTC. It specifies CSVATGTKNNYGYTF.